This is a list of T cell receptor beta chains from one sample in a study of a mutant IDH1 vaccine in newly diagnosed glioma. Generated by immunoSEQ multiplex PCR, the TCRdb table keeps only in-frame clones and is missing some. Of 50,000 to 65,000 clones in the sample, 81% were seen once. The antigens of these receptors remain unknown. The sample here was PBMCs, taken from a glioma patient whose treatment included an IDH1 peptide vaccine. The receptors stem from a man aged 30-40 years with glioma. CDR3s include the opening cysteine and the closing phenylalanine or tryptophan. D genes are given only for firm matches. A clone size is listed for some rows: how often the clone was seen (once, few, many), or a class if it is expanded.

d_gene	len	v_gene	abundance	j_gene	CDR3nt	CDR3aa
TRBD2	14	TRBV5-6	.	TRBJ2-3	TGTGCCAGCACTACCGGGACTAGAACAGATACGCAGTATTTT	CASTTGTRTDTQYF
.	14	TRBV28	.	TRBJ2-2	TGTGCCAGCAGTTTATTCCGGAACACCGGGGAGCTGTTTTTT	CASSLFRNTGELFF
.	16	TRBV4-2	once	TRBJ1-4	TGTGCCAGCAGCCAGGGCCGGACGGAGAGGAATGAAAAACTGTTTTTT	CASSQGRTERNEKLFF
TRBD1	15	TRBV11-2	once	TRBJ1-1	TGTGCCAGCAGCTTAGTACGGCAGGGGGGGACTGAAGCTTTCTTT	CASSLVRQGGTEAFF
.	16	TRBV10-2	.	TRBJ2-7	TGCGCCAGCAGGCTTGTCGGTGGGCAGGGAGTATCCGAGCAGTACTTC	CASRLVGGQGVSEQYF
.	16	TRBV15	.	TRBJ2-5	TGTGCCACCAGCAGAGATGCCCGGCACATCCAAGAGACCCAGTACTTC	CATSRDARHIQETQYF
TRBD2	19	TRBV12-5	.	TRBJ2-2	TGTGCTAGTGGTTTGGCTCGACTAGCGGGGGGCCCCTCCACCGGGGAGCTGTTTTTT	CASGLARLAGGPSTGELFF
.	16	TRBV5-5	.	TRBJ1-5	TGTGCCAGCAGCTTGGAGATCAGGGGTTTAAATCAGCCCCAGCATTTT	CASSLEIRGLNQPQHF
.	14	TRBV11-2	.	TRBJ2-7	TGTGCCAGCAGCTTAGTAGGGAGTGGGTACGAGCAGTACTTC	CASSLVGSGYEQYF
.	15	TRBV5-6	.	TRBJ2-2	TGTGCCAGCAGCTTGAATAGGGGAAACACCGGGGAGCTGTTTTTT	CASSLNRGNTGELFF
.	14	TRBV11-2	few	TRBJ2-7	TGTGCCAGCAGCATAAGACAGATTACCTACGAGCAGTACTTC	CASSIRQITYEQYF
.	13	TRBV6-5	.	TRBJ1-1	TGTGCCAGCAGTAAACAGGGGAACACTGAAGCTTTCTTT	CASSKQGNTEAFF
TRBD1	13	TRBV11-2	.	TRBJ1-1	TGTGCCAGCAGCCGACAGGGGAACACTGAAGCTTTCTTT	CASSRQGNTEAFF
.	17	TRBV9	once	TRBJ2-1	TGTGCCAGCAGCGTAGCAGTGGGACGGGGGCTAGAGGATGAGCAGTTCTTC	CASSVAVGRGLEDEQFF
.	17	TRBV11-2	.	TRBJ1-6	TGTGCCAGCAGTTTCGCCCGGGGGAGAGGGGGTAATTCACCCCTCCACTTT	CASSFARGRGGNSPLHF
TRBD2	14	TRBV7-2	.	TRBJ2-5	TGTGCCAGCAGCCTAGGACTAGCGATGGAGACCCAGTACTTC	CASSLGLAMETQYF
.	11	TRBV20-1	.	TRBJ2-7	TGCAGTGCCAGGCTGTCCTACGAGCAGTACTTC	CSARLSYEQYF
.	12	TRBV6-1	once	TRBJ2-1	TGTGCCAGCAGTGAACTGCGGAATGAGCAGTTCTTC	CASSELRNEQFF
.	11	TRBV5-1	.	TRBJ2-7	TGCGCCAGCAGCTTGGGGGACGAGCAGTACTTC	CASSLGDEQYF
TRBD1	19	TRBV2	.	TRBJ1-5	TGTGCCAGCAGCTCTTACCGGGACAGGGGGCCCTATAGCAATCAGCCCCAGCATTTT	CASSSYRDRGPYSNQPQHF
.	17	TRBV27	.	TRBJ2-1	TGTGCCAGCAGTTTATCTGGCGGAGACTTCTCCTACAATGAGCAGTTCTTC	CASSLSGGDFSYNEQFF
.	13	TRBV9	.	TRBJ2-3	TGTGCCAGCAGCGTAGTTTCCACAGATACGCAGTATTTT	CASSVVSTDTQYF
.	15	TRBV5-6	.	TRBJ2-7	TGTGCCAGCAGCCCAGAGGGCAGGGGAGCCTACGAGCAGTACTTC	CASSPEGRGAYEQYF
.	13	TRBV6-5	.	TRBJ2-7	TGTGCCAGCAGTTACCCCGGGGTCCGCGAGCAGTACTTC	CASSYPGVREQYF
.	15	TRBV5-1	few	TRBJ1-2	TGCGCCAGCAGCTCCGCCCTAGACAGCAACTATGGCTACACCTTC	CASSSALDSNYGYTF
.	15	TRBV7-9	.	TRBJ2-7	TGTGCCAGCAGCTCTAATCTAGGGTGGAAATACGAGCAGTACTTC	CASSSNLGWKYEQYF
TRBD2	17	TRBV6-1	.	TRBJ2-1	TGTGCCAGCAGTGAACTTGGCGGGGGGGGCCCGTACAATGAGCAGTTCTTC	CASSELGGGGPYNEQFF
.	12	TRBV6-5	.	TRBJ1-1	TGTGCCAGCAGTGTGGACGGCACTGAAGCTTTCTTT	CASSVDGTEAFF
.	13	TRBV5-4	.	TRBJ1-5	TGTGCCAGCAGCGGTGATGGACGGCAGCCCCAGCATTTT	CASSGDGRQPQHF
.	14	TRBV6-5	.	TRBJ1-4	TGTGCCAGCAGTTACAGAGGGATTTCTGAAAAACTGTTTTTT	CASSYRGISEKLFF
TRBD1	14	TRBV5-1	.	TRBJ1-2	TGCGCCAGCAGCTTCCCGGACAGGCCCTATGGCTACACCTTC	CASSFPDRPYGYTF